This T cell receptor (beta chain) was documented in a study of blood T cell repertoires in COVID-19. The wider study: The United States, Italy and Spain were the sources of the acute and convalescent COVID-19 samples. Nucleic acid was either cDNA or gDNA, and it came from T cells, B-cell-depleted T cells, or PBMCs.

CDR3 length: 13 residues. Germline CDR1 is LNHDA and CDR2 is SQIVND (reference sequence). Trimming at V came to 8 bases and at J to 9 bases, leaving 7 bases not matched to a gene. In the authors' methods: Reference gene primer amplification yielded estimated nucleated cell counts. Method: immunoSEQ multiplex PCR; TCRdb's copy keeps in-frame clones and lacks some. The V and J calls and clone size are taken from that table; D and trimming were inferred from the DNA. Of 80,000 to 95,000 clones listed, approximately 75% are singletons. The origin of this receptor is a woman between 45 and 65 years old with acute or convalescent COVID-19. The chain employs TRBV19 and TRBJ2-1; 10 bases map to TRBD1. Input material: peripheral blood. CDR3 in amino acids: CASGPDRGAEQFF. As DNA, the CDR3 is TGTGCCAGTGGTCCGGACAGGGGGGCTGAGCAGTTCTTC.